Below are 10 T cell receptor beta chains sequenced from a single sample in a study of identical twins. Via MiXCR, TCRdb re-called the 5' RACE reads, giving one row per CDR3 protein. The data contain around 100,000 distinct CDR3 sequences, 5.9% of them singletons. The specimen was memory T cells sorted from blood. The receptors originated from a woman aged 45-65 years in good health.

Notes on this clonotype: This may arise from a read error, as a much more abundant clone is one base away. The chain uses TRBV19 and TRBJ2-1, with a tentative D call TRBD2 (5 bases). The J call may be in error: the DNA end matches TRBJ2-7 better. The V gene's germline CDR1 is LNHDA and CDR2 SQIVND (reference sequence). The CDR3 loop spans 14 amino acids. The CDR3 bases are TGTGCCAGTAGTATGTTTCTCGGAGGCAATGAGCAGTACTTC. It encodes CASSMFLGGNEQYF.

The chain has TRBV2 and TRBJ1-2; maybe TRBD1 (5 bases). Trimming took off 7 bases at V and 7 bases at J, with 16 bases between the two ends. CDR3 length: 13 amino acids. Germline V lookup: CDR1 SNHLY, CDR2 FYNNEI. The CDR3 DNA sequence: TGTGCCAGCACCCCGGGAACAGGTGGTGGCTACACCTTC. Its translation is CASTPGTGGGYTF.

This clonotype appeared a few times. The chain combines TRBV19 with TRBJ1-5; possible D gene TRBD1, 6 bases. The CDR3 spans 14 residues. Trimming cost V 3 bases and J 9 bases, with 15 bases left between them. Germline V gene sequence: CDR1 LNHDA, CDR2 SQIVND (reference sequence). The CDR3 here is CASSMEGGSWPQHF. The CDR3 DNA is TGTGCCAGTAGTATGGAAGGGGGATCATGGCCCCAGCATTTT.

This clonotype was detected many times. The chain combines TRBV12-3 or TRBV12-4 with TRBJ2-7; the match to TRBD2 covers 7 bases. This CDR3 has 15 amino acids. Germline trimming cut 1 base from V and 3 bases from J; bases unmatched to any gene: 6. This chain's CDR3 is CASSLVRTSHYEQYF. The CDR3 coding sequence is TGTGCCAGCAGTTTAGTGCGGACTAGTCACTACGAGCAGTACTTC.

Only a few counts were recorded for this clonotype. V is TRBV7-9 and J is TRBJ2-1; 10 bases map to TRBD1. Germline V gives CDR1 SEHNR, CDR2 FQNEAQ (reference sequence). V lost 8 bases to trimming and J lost 2 bases; unmatched junction nucleotides: 9. The CDR3 extends over 16 amino acids. CDR3 nucleotide sequence: TGTGCCAGCGGTCGGGACAGGGGAATTACCTACAATGAGCAGTTCTTC. It codes for CASGRDRGITYNEQFF.

This clonotype turned up a few times. The DNA for the CDR3 is TGTGCCAGCAGCGGGGGACAGTCCTATGGCTACACCTTC. It yields the protein CASSGGQSYGYTF. The chain recombines TRBV7-9 with TRBJ1-2; the match to TRBD1 covers 7 bases. Germline-derived CDR1 and CDR2 are SEHNR and FQNEAQ (reference sequence). The V and J ends lost 5 bases and 4 bases, in that order; junction bases with no gene match: 4. This CDR3 is built from 13 residues.

The chain employs TRBV7-8 and TRBJ2-7; 9 bases are shared with TRBD1. V gave up 3 bases and J gave up 3 bases; unmatched junction bases: 6. This CDR3 comprises 15 residues. CDR1 is SGHVS and CDR2 is FQNEAQ in the germline V gene. The CDR3 sequence: CASSLDRGPGYEQYF. The CDR3 DNA reads TGTGCCAGCAGCTTGGACAGGGGCCCAGGCTACGAGCAGTACTTC. Full variable domain (missing parts from reference TRBV7-8 and TRBJ2-7): GAGVSQSPRYKVAKRGQDVALRCDPISGHVSLFWYQQALGQGPEFLTYFQNEAQLDKSGLPSDRFFAERPEGSVSTLKIQRTQQEDSAVYLCASSLDRGPGYEQYFGPGTRLTVT.

This clonotype appeared many times. The chain is built from TRBV24-1 and TRBJ2-1; TRBD2 is a possible D gene (6 bases). This CDR3 has 16 residues. V shed 3 bases and J shed 0 bases, with 11 bases lying between them. In germline, CDR1 is KGHDR, CDR2 SFDVKD. The CDR3 reads CATSDKGGGSYNEQFF. CDR3 nucleotide sequence: TGTGCCACCAGTGATAAGGGAGGAGGCTCCTACAATGAGCAGTTCTTC.

As for this clonotype: A read error is possible here, since a much larger clone lies one base away. The rearrangement joins TRBV20-1 to TRBJ2-2; D is perhaps TRBD2 (5 bases). The CDR3 has 13 residues. The germline gives CDR1 DFQATT, CDR2 SNEGSKA (reference sequence). The CDR3 DNA follows: TGCAGTGCTAGAACAGCAGCGACCGGGGAGCCGTTTTTT. Translation gives CSARTAATGEPFF.

This clonotype was counted ten times or more. The chain couples TRBV29-1 to TRBJ2-7, with a tentative D call TRBD1 (6 bases). The CDR3 extends over 13 amino acids. The germline V gene has CDR1 SQVTM and CDR2 ANQGSEA. Trimming cost V 8 bases and J 6 bases, with 20 bases left between them. CDR3 sequence reads: CSTEVTGSGEQYF. The CDR3 nucleotides are TGCAGCACCGAGGTGACAGGTTCGGGCGAGCAGTACTTC.